The source of this T cell receptor (beta chain) is a study of T cell repertoires in cytomegalovirus infection. Study-level results: HLA-C-restricted CMV clonotypes gave the most frequent clonotype in two of eight donors. Carriers of CMV plus the relevant HLA were identified by cumulative public TCR beta family frequency.

The CDR3 extends over 13 amino acids. V dropped 6 bases and J dropped 4; count of bases not matched to a gene: 3. Germline CDR1 MNHEY, CDR2 SVGEGT. From the reads, TCRdb called clonotypes with MiXCR, one entry per CDR3 protein. This sample has 250,000 to 300,000 distinct CDR3 sequences, with around 13% found just once. This clonotype was seen more than once but under ten times. As yet, its antigen is unknown. This TCR was recovered from a human donor in good health (CMV status not recorded). Some clones in this sample may be carry-over from other donors' samples. The V and J genes are TRBV6-2 or TRBV6-3 and TRBJ2-1, with TRBD1 matching 7 bases. Sequences were obtained from PBMCs. The CDR3 protein is CASRGQNYNEQFF. The CDR3 nucleotides are TGTGCCAGCAGGGGACAGAATTACAATGAGCAGTTCTTC.